The source of this T cell receptor beta chain is a study of control samples from healthy donors and cancer patients. There are 14 residues in the CDR3. The germline V gene has CDR1 KGHSH and CDR2 LQKENI. Trimming stripped 3 bases from V and 5 bases from J, with 13 bases between. The table came from immunoSEQ multiplex PCR; TCRdb's copy has only in-frame clones and leaves some out. Here the sample spans around 110,000 clones, 88% being singletons. The source is a woman between 70 and 85 years old in good health. The chain links TRBV18 to TRBJ1-2; the D is unclear. The source material was blood. The CDR3 DNA follows: TGTGCCAGCTCACCCCTACAGAATCAATATGGCTACACCTTC. It yields the protein CASSPLQNQYGYTF.